This TCR beta chain was recorded in a study of Ad26.COV2.S vaccination and SARS-CoV-2 variants. The sample's treatment: roughly 20 received Ad26.COV2.S at low or high dose, single or two shots; roughly 5 received placebo; per-sample allocation not given. The samples date from day 63 after the first vaccine or placebo injection. Germline V gives CDR1 MNHNS, CDR2 SASEGT. There are 13 residues in the CDR3. Unmatched junction bases numbered 2, after V lost 8 bases and J lost 3 bases. The data were produced by immunoSEQ multiplex PCR, yet TCRdb's version contains in-frame clones alone and is incomplete. The table includes about 680,000 clones, roughly nine tenths detected once.

The chain combines TRBV6-1 with TRBJ2-2; 8 bases agree with TRBD1. Specimen: peripheral blood, collected in a trial of Ad26.COV2.S vaccine versus placebo. The TCR comes from a person aged 18-60 years who received the Ad26.COV2.S COVID-19 vaccine or a placebo. The CDR3 protein is CASGDRYTGELFF. As DNA, the CDR3 is TGTGCCAGCGGGGACAGGTACACCGGGGAGCTGTTTTTT.